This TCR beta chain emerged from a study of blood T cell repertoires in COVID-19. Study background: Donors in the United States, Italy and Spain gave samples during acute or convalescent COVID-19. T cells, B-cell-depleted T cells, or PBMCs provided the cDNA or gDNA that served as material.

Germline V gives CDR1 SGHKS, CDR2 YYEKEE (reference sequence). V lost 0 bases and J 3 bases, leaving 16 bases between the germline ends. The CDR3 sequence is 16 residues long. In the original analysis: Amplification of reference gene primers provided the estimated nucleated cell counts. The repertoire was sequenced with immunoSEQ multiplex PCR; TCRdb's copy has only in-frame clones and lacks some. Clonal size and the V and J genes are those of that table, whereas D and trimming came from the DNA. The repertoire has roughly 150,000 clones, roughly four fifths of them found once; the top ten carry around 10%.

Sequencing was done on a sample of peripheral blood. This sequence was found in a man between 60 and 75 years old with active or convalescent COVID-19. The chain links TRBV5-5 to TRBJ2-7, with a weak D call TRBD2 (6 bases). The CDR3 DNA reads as TGTGCCAGCAGCTTGGGGGGAGGTGCCCCGAACTACGAGCAGTACTTC. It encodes CASSLGGGAPNYEQYF.